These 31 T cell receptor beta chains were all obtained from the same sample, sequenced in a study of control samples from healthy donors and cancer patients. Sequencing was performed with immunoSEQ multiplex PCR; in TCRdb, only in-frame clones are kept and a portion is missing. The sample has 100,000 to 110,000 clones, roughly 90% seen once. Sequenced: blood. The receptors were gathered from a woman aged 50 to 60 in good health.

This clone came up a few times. Written as DNA, the CDR3 is TGTGCCAGCTTATCTCAGGGTGGACTTGGGGCTTTCTTT. Its translation is CASLSQGGLGAFF. V gene TRBV12-3 or TRBV12-4 combines with J gene TRBJ1-1, with TRBD1 as a possible D gene (5 bases). There are 13 residues in the CDR3. V lost 8 bases and J lost 11, with 21 bases in between.

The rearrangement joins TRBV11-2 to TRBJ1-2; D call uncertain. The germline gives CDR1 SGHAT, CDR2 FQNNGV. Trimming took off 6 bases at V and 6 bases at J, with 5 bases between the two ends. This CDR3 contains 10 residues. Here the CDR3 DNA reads TGTGCCAGCAGGGGAGATGGCTACACCTTC. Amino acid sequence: CASRGDGYTF.

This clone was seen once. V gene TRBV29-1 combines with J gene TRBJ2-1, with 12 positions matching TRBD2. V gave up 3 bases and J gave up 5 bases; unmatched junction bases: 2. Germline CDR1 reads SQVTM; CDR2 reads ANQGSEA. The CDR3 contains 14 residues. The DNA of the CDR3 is TGCAGCGTTGAGACTAGCGGGGGTAACAATGAGCAGTTCTTC. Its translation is CSVETSGGNNEQFF.

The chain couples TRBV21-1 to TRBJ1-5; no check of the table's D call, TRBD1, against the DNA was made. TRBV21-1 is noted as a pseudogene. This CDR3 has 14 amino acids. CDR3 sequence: CASSPGLSNQPQHF. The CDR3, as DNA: TGTGCCAGCAGCCCAGGATTAAGCAATCAGCCCCAGCATTTT.

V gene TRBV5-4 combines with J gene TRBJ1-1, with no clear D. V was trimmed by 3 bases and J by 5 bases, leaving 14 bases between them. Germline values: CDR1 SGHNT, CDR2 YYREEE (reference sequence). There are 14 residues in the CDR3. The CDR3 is CASSYGEDRTEAFF. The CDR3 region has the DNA TGTGCCAGCAGCTACGGGGAAGATCGAACTGAAGCTTTCTTT.

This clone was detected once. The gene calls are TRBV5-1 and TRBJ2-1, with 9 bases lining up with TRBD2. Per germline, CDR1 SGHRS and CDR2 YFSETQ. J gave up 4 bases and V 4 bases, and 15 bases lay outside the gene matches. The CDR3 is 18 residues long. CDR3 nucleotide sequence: TGCGCCAGCAGCCCTGGACTAGCGAGACCTACGAAGTACAATGAGCAGTTCTTC. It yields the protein CASSPGLARPTKYNEQFF.

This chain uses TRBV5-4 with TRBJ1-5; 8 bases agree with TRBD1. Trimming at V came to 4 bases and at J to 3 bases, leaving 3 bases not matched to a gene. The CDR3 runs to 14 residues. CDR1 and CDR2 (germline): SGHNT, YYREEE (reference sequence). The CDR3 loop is CASSAGQVNQPQHF. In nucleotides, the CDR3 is TGTGCCAGCAGCGCGGGACAGGTCAATCAGCCCCAGCATTTT.

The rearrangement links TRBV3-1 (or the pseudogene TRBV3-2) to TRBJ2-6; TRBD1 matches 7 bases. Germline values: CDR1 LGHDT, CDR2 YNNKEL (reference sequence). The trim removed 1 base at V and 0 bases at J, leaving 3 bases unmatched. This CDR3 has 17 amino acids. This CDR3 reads CASSQGTGTSGANVLTF. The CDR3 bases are TGTGCCAGCAGCCAAGGGACAGGTACCTCTGGGGCCAACGTCCTGACTTTC.

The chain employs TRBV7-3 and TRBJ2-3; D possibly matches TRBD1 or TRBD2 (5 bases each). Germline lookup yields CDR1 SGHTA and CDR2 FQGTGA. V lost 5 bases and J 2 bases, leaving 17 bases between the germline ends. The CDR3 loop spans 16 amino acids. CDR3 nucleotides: TGTGCCAGCAGCACCACGGCTGGGGGAAACACAGATACGCAGTATTTT. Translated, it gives CASSTTAGGNTDTQYF.

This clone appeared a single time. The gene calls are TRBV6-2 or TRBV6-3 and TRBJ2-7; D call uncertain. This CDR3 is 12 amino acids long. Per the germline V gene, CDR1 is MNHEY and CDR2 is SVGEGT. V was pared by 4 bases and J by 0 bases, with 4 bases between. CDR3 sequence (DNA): TGTGCCAGCAGTTTCCCCTCCTACGAGCAGTACGTC. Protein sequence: CASSFPSYEQYV.

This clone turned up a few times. The CDR3 loop reads CASSVQGYTEAFF. The CDR3, as DNA: TGTGCCAGCAGCGTCCAGGGGTACACTGAAGCTTTCTTT. The chain recombines TRBV28 with TRBJ1-1; a possible D gene is TRBD1 (6 bases). Trimming took off 6 bases at V and 3 bases at J, with 11 bases between the two ends. The CDR3 runs to 13 residues. From germline, CDR1 is MDHEN and CDR2 SYDVKM.

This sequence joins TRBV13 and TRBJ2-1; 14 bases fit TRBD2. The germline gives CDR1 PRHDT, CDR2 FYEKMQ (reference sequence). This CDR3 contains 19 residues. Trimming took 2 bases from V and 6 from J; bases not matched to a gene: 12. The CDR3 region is CASSLSLSGLAGAFNEQFF. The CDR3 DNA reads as TGTGCCAGCAGCTTATCTCTCTCGGGACTAGCGGGGGCTTTCAATGAGCAGTTCTTC.

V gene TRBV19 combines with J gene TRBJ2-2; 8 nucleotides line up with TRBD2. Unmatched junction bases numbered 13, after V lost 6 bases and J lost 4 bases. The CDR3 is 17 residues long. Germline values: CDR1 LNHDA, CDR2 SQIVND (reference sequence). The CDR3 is CASSYEVLAGVTGELFF. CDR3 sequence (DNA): TGTGCCAGTAGCTATGAAGTGCTAGCGGGTGTCACCGGGGAGCTGTTTTTT.

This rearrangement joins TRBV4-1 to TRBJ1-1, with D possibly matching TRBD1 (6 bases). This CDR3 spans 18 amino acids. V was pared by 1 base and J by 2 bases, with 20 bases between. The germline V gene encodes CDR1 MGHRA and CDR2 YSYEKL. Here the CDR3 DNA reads TGCGCCAGCAGCCAAGGAAATGGGGGGCAAATTAGAAACACTGAAGCTTTCTTT. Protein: CASSQGNGGQIRNTEAFF.

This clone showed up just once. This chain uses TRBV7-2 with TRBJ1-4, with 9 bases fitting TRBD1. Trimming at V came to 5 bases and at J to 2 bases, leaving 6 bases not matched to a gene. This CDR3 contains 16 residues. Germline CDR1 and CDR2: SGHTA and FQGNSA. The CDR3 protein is CASSRTGASTNEKLFF. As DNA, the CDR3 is TGTGCCAGCAGCCGGACAGGGGCGTCCACTAATGAAAAACTGTTTTTT.

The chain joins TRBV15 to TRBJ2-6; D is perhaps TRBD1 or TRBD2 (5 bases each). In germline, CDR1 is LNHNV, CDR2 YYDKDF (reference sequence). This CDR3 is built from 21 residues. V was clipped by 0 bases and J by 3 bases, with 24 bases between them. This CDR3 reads CATSRDGLGARDGVGANVLTF. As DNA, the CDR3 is TGTGCCACCAGCAGAGATGGGTTAGGGGCCCGGGATGGTGTTGGGGCCAACGTCCTGACTTTC.

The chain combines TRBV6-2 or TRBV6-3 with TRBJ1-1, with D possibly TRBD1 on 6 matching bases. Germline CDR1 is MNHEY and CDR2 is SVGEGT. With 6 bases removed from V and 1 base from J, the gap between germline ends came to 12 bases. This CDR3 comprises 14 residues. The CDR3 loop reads CASSDGTPNTEAFF. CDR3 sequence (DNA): TGTGCCAGCAGCGACGGGACACCGAACACTGAAGCTTTCTTT.

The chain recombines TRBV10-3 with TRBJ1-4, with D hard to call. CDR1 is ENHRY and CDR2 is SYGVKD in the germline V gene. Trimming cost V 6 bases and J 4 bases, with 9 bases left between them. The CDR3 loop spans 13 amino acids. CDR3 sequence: CAISNRLNEKLFF. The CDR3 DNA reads TGTGCCATCAGCAATCGACTTAATGAAAAACTGTTTTTT.

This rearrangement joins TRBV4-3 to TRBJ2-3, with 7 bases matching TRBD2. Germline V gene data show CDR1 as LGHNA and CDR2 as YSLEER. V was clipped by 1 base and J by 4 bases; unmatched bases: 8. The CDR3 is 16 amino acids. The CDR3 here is CASSQGLASGPDTQYF. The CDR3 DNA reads TGCGCCAGCAGCCAAGGGCTAGCTAGCGGCCCAGATACGCAGTATTTT.

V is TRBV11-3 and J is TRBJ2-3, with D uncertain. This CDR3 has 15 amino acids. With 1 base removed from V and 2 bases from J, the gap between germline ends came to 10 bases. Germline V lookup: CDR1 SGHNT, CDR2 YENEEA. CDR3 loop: CASSLGDGHTDTQYF. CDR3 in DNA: TGTGCCAGCAGCTTAGGAGACGGGCACACAGATACGCAGTATTTT.

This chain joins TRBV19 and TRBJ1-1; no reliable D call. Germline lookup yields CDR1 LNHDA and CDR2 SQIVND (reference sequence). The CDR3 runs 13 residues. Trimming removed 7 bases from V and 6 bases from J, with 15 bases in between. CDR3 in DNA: TGTGCCAGTACCCTAGACATGTACGCTGAAGCTTTCTTT. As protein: CASTLDMYAEAFF. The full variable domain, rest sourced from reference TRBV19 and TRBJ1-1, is DGGITQSPKYLFRKEGQNVTLSCEQNLNHDAMYWYRQDPGQGLRLIYYSQIVNDFQKGDIAEGYSVSREKKESFPLTVTSAQKNPTAFYLCASTLDMYAEAFFGQGTRLTVV.

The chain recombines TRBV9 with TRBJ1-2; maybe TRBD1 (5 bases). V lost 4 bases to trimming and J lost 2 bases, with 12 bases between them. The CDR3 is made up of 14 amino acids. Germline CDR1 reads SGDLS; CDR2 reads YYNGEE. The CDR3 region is CASSSGTSNYGYTF. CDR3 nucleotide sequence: TGTGCCAGCAGCTCGGGGACTTCAAACTATGGCTACACCTTC.

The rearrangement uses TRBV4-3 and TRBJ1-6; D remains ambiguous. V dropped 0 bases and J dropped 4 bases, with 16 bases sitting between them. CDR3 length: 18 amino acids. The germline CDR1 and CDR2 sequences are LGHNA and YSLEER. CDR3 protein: CASSQDSETRTYNSPLHF. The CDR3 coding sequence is TGCGCCAGCAGCCAAGATTCGGAAACGCGCACGTATAATTCACCCCTCCACTTT.

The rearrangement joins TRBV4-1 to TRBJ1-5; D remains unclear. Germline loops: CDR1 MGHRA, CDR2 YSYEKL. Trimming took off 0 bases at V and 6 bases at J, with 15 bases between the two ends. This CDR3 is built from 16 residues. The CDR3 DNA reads TGCGCCAGCAGCCAAGAACTTCTAGGGTATAGTCAGCCCCAGCATTTT. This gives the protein CASSQELLGYSQPQHF.

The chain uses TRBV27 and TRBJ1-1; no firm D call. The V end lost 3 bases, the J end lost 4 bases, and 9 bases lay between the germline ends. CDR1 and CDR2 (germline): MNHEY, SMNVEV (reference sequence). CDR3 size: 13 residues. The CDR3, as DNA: TGTGCCAGCAGTTTTAGCGAGGGCACTGAAGCTTTCTTT. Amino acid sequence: CASSFSEGTEAFF.

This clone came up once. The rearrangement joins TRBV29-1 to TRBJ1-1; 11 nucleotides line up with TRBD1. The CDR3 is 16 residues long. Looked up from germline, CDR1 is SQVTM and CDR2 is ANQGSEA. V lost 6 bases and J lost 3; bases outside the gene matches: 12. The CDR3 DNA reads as TGCAGCGTCGATGCAGGTAGGGACAGGGGGGACACTGAAGCTTTCTTT. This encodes CSVDAGRDRGDTEAFF.

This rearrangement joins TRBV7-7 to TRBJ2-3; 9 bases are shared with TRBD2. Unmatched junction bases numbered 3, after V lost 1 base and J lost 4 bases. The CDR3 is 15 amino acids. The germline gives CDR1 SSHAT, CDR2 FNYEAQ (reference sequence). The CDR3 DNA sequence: TGTGCCAGCAGCTTAGGGGGACTAGCTCCAGATACGCAGTATTTT. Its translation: CASSLGGLAPDTQYF.

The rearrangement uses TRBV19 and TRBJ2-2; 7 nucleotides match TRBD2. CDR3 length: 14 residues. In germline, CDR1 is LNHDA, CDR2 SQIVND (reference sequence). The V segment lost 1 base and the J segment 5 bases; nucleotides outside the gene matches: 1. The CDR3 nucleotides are TGTGCCAGTAGTATAGCGGGGGGTACCGGGGAGCTGTTTTTT. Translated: CASSIAGGTGELFF.

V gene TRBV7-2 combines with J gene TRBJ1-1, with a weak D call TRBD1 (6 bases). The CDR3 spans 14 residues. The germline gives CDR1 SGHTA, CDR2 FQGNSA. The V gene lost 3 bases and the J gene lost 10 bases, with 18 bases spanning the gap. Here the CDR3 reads CASSLKGVNLGAFF. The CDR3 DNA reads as TGTGCCAGCAGCTTGAAGGGGGTTAATTTAGGAGCTTTCTTT.

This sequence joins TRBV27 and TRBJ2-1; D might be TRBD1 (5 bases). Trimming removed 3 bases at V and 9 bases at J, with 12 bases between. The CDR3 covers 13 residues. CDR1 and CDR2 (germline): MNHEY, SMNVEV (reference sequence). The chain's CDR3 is CASSLTESPEQFF. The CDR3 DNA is TGTGCCAGCAGTTTGACAGAGAGTCCTGAGCAGTTCTTC.

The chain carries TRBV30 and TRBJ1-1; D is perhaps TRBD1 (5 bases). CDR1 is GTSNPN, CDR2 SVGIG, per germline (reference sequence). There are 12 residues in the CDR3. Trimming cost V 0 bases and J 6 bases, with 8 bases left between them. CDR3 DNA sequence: TGTGCCTGGAGTGTGAGGGGAGCTGAAGCTTTCTTT. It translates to CAWSVRGAEAFF.